This T cell receptor beta chain comes out of a study of CD8+CD57+ T cells in acquired aplastic anemia. This clonotype has a count of ten or more. Its antigen is currently unknown. There are 14 residues in the CDR3. V was clipped by 0 bases and J by 4 bases, with 8 bases between them. The V gene's germline CDR1 is MNHEY and CDR2 SVGAGI. Study-level results: A set of more than 25 CD8+ CDR3 sequences was shared between patients and controls, and these sequences appeared highly expressed in patients. The CD8+ Simpson's diversity of patients and controls was not significantly different.

Patients picked for sequencing had shown CD8+CD57+ cell expansion detected by flow cytometry. Every patient had severe acquired aplastic anemia. Profiles of TCR beta VDJ and CDR3 were generated from a genomic DNA template. TCRdb independently ran MiXCR on the reads; one entry per CDR3 protein. The sample contains approximately 300,000 distinct CDR3 sequences, roughly 53% of which appear only once. The specimen was sorted CD4+, CD8+, or CD8+CD57+ T cells (not recorded which) from PBMCs. The chain is built from TRBV6-5 and TRBJ2-3; unclear D gene. This receptor was obtained from a human donor with aplastic anemia. CDR3 sequence (DNA): TGTGCCAGCAGTTACTCGAGTTGGGCAGATACGCAGTATTTT. The encoded protein is CASSYSSWADTQYF.